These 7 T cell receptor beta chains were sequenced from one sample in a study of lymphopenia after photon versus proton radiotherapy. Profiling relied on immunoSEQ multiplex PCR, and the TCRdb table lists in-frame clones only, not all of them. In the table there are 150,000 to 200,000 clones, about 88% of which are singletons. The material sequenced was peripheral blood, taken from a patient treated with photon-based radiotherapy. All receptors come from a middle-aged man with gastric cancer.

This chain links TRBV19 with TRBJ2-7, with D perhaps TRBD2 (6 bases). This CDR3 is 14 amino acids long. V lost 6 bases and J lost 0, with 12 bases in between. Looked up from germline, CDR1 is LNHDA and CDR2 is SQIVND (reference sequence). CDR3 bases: TGTGCCAGTAGCGGGACTTTTAGCTCCTACGAGCAGTACTTC. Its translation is CASSGTFSSYEQYF.

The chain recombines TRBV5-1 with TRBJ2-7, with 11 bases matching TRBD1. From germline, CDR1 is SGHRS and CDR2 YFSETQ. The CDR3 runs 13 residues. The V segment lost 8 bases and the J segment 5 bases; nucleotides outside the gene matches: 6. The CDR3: CASSGQGAHEQYF. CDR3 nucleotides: TGCGCCAGTAGCGGACAGGGGGCTCACGAGCAGTACTTC.

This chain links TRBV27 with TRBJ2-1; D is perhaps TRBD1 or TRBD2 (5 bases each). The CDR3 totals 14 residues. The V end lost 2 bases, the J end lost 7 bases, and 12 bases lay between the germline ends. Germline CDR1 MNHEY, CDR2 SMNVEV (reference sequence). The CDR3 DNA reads TGTGCCAGCAGTTTAGGGACGAGTAGGAATGAGCAGTTCTTC. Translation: CASSLGTSRNEQFF.

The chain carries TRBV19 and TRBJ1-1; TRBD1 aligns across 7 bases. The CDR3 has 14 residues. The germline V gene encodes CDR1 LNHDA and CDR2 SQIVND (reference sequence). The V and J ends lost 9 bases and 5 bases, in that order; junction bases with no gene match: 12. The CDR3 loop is CASLAQGLVTEAFF. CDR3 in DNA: TGTGCCAGCCTAGCACAGGGGCTAGTAACTGAAGCTTTCTTT.

The CDR3 nucleotides read TGTGCCAGCAGCTCCGGACTAGCTAGTGCGCAGTATTTT. It translates to CASSSGLASAQYF. V is TRBV11-2 and J is TRBJ2-3; 8 positions match TRBD2. The CDR3 is 13 residues long. Germline CDR1 reads SGHAT; CDR2 reads FQNNGV. Trimming cost V 4 bases and J 10 bases; bases outside gene matches: 7.

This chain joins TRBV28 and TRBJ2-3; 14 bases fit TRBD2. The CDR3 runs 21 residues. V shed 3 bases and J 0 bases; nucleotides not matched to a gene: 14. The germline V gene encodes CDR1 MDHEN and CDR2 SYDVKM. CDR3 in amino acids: CASSLSGVGTSGRGSTDTQYF. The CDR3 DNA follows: TGTGCCAGCAGTTTGTCAGGGGTCGGGACTAGCGGGAGAGGGAGCACAGATACGCAGTATTTT.

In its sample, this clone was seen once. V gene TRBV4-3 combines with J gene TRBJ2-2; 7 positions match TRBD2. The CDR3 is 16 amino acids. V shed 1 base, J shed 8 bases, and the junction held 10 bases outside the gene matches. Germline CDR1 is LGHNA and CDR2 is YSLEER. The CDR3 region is CASSQALASGRGELFF. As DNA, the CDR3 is TGCGCCAGCAGCCAAGCGCTCGCTAGCGGACGGGGGGAGCTGTTTTTT.